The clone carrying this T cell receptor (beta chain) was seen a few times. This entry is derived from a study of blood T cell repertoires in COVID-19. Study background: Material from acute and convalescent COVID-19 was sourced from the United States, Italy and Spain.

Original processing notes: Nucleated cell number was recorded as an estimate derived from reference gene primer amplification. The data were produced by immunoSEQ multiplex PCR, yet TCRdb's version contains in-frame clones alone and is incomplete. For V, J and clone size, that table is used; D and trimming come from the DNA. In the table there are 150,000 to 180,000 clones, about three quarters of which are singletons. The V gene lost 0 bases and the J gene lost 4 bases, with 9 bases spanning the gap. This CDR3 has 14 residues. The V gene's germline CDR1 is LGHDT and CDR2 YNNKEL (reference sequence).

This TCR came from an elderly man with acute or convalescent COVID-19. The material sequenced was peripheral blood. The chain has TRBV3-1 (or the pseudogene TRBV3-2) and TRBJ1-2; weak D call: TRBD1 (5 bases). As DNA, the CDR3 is TGTGCCAGCAGCCAAGATTTGACAGTCTATGGCTACACCTTC. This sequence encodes CASSQDLTVYGYTF.